Below, 3 T cell receptor beta chains from the same sample are listed, as sequenced in a study of shared clonotypes between healthy human individuals. This table comes from immunoSEQ multiplex PCR, and its TCRdb copy is limited to in-frame clones, with some not included. The sample records around 1.1 million clones, around 82% being singletons. The sequenced material came from memory CD4+ T cells from PBMCs. Subset specified: CD45RA-negative fraction. These receptors were obtained from a man between 18 and 35 years old in good health. Some clones in this sample may be carry-over from other donors' samples.

As for this clone: Additional DNA sequences in this sample encode the identical CDR3. The chain is built from TRBV5-1 and TRBJ2-7; 7 positions match TRBD2. The J segment lost 2 bases and the V segment lost 0 bases, leaving 5 bases of the junction unmatched. Germline V gives CDR1 SGHRS, CDR2 YFSETQ. This CDR3 comprises 15 residues. CDR3 nucleotide sequence: TGCGCCAGCAGCTTGGTTGCGGGAGCCACCTACGAGCAGTACTTC. Its protein is CASSLVAGATYEQYF.

This clone was seen repeatedly, ten times or more. J is TRBJ1-2 and V is TRBV28, with D uncertain. This CDR3 has 14 amino acids. Germline lookup yields CDR1 MDHEN and CDR2 SYDVKM. Trimming cost V 5 bases and J 5 bases, with 15 bases left between them. The CDR3 region is CASSGFRGSYGYTF. For the CDR3, the DNA is TGTGCCAGCAGTGGATTCCGGGGATCTTATGGCTACACCTTC.

The chain links TRBV7-8 to TRBJ2-3; D not resolved. The length of the CDR3 is 12 residues. Germline CDR1 and CDR2: SGHVS and FQNEAQ. Trimming stripped 3 bases from V and 5 bases from J, with 6 bases between. The CDR3 DNA is TGTGCCAGCAGCTTGCAGCTAGATACGCAGTATTTT. Translating gives CASSLQLDTQYF.